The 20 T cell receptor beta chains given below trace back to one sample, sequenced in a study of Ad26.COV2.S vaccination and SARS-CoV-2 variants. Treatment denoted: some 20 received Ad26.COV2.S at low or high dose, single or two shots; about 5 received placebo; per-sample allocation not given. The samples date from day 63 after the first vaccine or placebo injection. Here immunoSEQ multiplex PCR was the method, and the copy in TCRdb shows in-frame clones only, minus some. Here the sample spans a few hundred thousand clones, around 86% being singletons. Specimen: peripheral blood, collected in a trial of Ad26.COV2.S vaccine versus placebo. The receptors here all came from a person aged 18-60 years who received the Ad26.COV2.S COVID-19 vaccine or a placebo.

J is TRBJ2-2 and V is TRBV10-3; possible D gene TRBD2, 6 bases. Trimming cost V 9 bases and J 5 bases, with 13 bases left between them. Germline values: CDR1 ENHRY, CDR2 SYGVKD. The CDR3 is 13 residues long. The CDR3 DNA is TGTGCCATGTCTCAGGAGGGTACCGGGGAGCTGTTTTTT. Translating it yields CAMSQEGTGELFF.

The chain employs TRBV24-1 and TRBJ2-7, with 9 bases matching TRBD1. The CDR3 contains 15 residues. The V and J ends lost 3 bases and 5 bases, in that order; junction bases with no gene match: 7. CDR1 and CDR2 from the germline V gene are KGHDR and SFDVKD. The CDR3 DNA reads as TGTGCCACCAGTGATCTGGGACAGGGCAAGAACGAGCAGTACTTC. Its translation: CATSDLGQGKNEQYF.

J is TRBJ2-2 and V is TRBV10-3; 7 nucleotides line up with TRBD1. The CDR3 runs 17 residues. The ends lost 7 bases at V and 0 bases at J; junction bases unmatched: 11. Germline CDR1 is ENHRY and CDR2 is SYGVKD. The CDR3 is CAIKDPRGQPNTGELFF. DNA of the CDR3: TGTGCCATCAAGGACCCCCGGGGACAGCCGAACACCGGGGAGCTGTTTTTT.

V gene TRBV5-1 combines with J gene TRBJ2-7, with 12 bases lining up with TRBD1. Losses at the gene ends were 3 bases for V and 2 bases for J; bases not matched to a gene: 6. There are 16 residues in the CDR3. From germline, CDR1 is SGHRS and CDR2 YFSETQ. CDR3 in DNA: TGCGCCAGCAGCTCCCACCGGGACAGGGGGCCCTACGAGCAGTACTTC. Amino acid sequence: CASSSHRDRGPYEQYF.

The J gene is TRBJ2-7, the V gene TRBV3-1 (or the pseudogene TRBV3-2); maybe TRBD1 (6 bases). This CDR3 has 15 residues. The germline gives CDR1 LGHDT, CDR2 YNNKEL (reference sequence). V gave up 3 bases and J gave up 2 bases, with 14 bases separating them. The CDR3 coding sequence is TGTGCCAGCAGCCATACAGGGACCCGAACCTACGAGCAGTACTTC. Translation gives CASSHTGTRTYEQYF.

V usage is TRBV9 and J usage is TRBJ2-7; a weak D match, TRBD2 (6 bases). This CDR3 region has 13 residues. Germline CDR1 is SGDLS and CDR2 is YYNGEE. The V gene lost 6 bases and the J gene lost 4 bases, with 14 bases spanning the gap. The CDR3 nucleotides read TGTGCCAGCACCCGGGCGGAGGGGTACGAGCAGTACTTC. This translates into CASTRAEGYEQYF.

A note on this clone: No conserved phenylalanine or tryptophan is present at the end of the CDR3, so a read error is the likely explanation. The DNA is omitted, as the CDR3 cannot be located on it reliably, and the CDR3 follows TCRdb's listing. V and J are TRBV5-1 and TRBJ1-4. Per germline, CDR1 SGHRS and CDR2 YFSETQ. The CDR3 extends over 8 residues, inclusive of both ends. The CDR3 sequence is CASSLLSR.

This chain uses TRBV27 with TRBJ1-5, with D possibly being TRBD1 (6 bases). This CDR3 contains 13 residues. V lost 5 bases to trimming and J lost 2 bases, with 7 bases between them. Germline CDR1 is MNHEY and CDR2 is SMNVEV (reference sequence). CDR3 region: CASSRQGNQPQHF. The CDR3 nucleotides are TGTGCCAGCAGTCGACAGGGCAATCAGCCCCAGCATTTT.

CDR3 bases: TGTGCCAGCAGTAGGGACAGGGGCTATCAGCCCCAGCATTTT. Translation: CASSRDRGYQPQHF. This chain uses TRBV6-5 with TRBJ1-5; 10 nucleotides align to TRBD1. Losses at the gene ends were 5 bases for V and 5 bases for J; bases not matched to a gene: 3. This CDR3 is 14 amino acids long. The germline CDR1 and CDR2 sequences are MNHEY and SVGAGI.

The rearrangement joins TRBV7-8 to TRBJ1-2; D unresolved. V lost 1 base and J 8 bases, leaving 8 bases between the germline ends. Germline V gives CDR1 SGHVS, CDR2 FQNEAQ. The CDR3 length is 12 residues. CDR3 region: CASSLEGLGYTF. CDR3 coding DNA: TGTGCCAGCAGCTTAGAGGGTCTCGGCTACACCTTC.

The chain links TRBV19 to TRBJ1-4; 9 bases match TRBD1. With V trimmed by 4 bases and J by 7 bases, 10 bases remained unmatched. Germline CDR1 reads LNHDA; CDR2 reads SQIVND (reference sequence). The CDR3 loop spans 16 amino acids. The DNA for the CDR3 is TGTGCCAGTAGTACGAGACAGGGGGTAAATTCTGAAAAACTGTTTTTT. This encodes CASSTRQGVNSEKLFF.

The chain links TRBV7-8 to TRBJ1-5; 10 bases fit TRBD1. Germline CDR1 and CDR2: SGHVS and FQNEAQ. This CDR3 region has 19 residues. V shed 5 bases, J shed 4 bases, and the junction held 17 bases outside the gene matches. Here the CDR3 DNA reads TGTGCCAGCAGCCGCTTCGACTCTTCGGGGACAGGGGCAAATCAGCCCCAGCATTTT. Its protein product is CASSRFDSSGTGANQPQHF.

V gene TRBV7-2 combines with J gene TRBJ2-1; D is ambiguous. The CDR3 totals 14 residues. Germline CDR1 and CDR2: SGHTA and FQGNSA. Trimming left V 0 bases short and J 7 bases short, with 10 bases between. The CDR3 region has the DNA TGTGCCAGCAGCTTAGCACGCGAGCAAAATGAGCAGTTCTTC. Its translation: CASSLAREQNEQFF.

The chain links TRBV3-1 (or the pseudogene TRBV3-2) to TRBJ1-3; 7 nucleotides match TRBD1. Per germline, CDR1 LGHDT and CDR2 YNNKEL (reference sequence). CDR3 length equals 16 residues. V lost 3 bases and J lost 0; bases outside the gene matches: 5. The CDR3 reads CASSQVGQRSGNTIYF. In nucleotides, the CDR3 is TGTGCCAGCAGCCAGGTGGGACAGCGCTCTGGAAACACCATATATTTT.

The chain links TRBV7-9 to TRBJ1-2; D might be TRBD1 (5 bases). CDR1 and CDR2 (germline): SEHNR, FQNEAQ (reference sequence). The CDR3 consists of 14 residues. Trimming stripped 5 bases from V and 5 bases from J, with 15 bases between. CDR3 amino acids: CASSLGPSPYGYTF. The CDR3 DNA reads TGTGCCAGCAGCCTGGGACCTTCGCCATATGGCTACACCTTC.

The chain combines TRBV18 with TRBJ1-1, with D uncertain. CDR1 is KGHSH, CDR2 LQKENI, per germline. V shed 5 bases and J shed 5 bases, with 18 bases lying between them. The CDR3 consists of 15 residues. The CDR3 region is CASSLTDPGWTEAFF. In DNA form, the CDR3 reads TGTGCCAGCTCATTGACGGACCCCGGATGGACTGAAGCTTTCTTT.

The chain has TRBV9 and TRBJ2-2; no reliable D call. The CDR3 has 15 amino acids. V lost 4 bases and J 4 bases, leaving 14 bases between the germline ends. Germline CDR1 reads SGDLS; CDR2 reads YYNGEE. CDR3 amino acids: CASSLDPSSTGELFF. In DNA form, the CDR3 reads TGTGCCAGCAGCTTGGACCCCAGCAGCACCGGGGAGCTGTTTTTT.

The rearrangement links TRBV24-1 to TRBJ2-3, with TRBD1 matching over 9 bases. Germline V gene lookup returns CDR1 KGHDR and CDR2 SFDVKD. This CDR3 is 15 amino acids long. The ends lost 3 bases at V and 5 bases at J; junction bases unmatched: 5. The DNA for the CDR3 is TGTGCCACCAGTGATCCCGGACAGGGGAAAGATACGCAGTATTTT. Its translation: CATSDPGQGKDTQYF.

CDR3 nucleotide sequence: TGTGCCAGCAGCAAAGGGGCAGGGGGCAGCTCCTACGAGCAGTACTTC. Encoded protein: CASSKGAGGSSYEQYF. The rearrangement joins TRBV21-1 to TRBJ2-7; the table assigns TRBD1, which was not confirmed against the DNA. TRBV21-1 is a pseudogene locus. This CDR3 contains 16 residues.

CDR3 sequence reads: CASTLGGGSNQPQHF. In DNA, the CDR3 is TGTGCCAGCACCCTGGGGGGAGGGAGCAATCAGCCCCAGCATTTT. The chain employs TRBV7-8 and TRBJ1-5, with D perhaps matching TRBD1 (5 bases). Trimming took off 7 bases at V and 1 base at J, with 14 bases between the two ends. The CDR3 consists of 15 residues. Germline values: CDR1 SGHVS, CDR2 FQNEAQ. Variable domain in full (rest from reference TRBV7-8 and TRBJ1-5): GAGVSQSPRYKVAKRGQDVALRCDPISGHVSLFWYQQALGQGPEFLTYFQNEAQLDKSGLPSDRFFAERPEGSVSTLKIQRTQQEDSAVYLCASTLGGGSNQPQHFGDGTRLSIL.